One T cell receptor (beta chain) is described in this entry. Its antigen remains unidentified. Researchers reported that TCR beta cDNA libraries carried unique molecular identifiers. Out of about 0.95 to 10 million T cells, some 500,000 cDNA molecules were generated. Using its own MiXCR run on the PCR reads, TCRdb lists one record per CDR3 protein. Of roughly 650,000 distinct CDR3 sequences listed, approximately 59% were seen once; the top ten hold over 9%. The source of the sample is a study of post-analysis software for immune sequencing data. Study-wide background: Recorded subtypes: relapsing-remitting, secondary progressive, progressive-relapsing; some patients unannotated. Study conclusions and caveats: Multiple sclerosis patients showed significantly lower normalized Chao1 diversity than controls did.

The origin of this receptor is a girl under 10 years old with multiple sclerosis. Sequencing was performed on blood.

The DNA for the CDR3 is TGTGCCAGCAGTGCACAGGGTGGAGAGACCCAGTACTTC. Its protein product is CASSAQGGETQYF. This sequence joins TRBV12-3 or TRBV12-4 and TRBJ2-7; weak D call: TRBD1 (6 bases). The DNA matches TRBJ2-5 better at its end, which makes the J call doubtful. CDR3 length: 13 amino acids.